This T cell receptor beta chain was recovered during a study of blood T cell repertoires in COVID-19. Across the whole study: From the United States, Italy and Spain came samples of acute and convalescent COVID-19. Nucleic acid was either cDNA or gDNA, and it came from T cells, B-cell-depleted T cells, or PBMCs.

Original processing notes: Estimation of nucleated cell counts was performed using reference gene primer amplification. The method was immunoSEQ multiplex PCR; TCRdb's version includes in-frame clones alone and lacks a portion of them. The V and J calls and clone size are taken from that table; D and trimming were inferred from the DNA. The sample has 300,000 to 400,000 clones, 65% to 90% seen once. Participants were aged about 18 to 90 years, lived in under 25 US areas, and enrolled virtually. Germline V CDR1 and CDR2: MDHEN, SYDVKM. The CDR3 runs to 15 residues. The V segment lost 6 bases and the J segment 4 bases; nucleotides outside the gene matches: 10.

The sample comprised PBMCs or T cells enriched from blood (not recorded which). The rearrangement links TRBV28 to TRBJ2-5; 8 bases are a match to TRBD2. The receptor comes from a woman in her thirties or forties with acute COVID-19. The CDR3 reads CASSPGTRSTETQYF. The DNA for the CDR3 is TGTGCCAGCAGCCCCGGGACTAGGAGTACAGAGACCCAGTACTTC.